The 16 T cell receptor beta chains below come from one sample, sequenced in a study of cytomegalovirus exposure and HLA in healthy donors. Sequencing used immunoSEQ multiplex PCR; TCRdb keeps in-frame clones, though not all of them. The table lists about 130,000 clones, approximately 95% of them singletons. What was sequenced was PBMCs. Receptors originate from a young man in good health and CMV-seronegative.

The chain links TRBV21-1 to TRBJ1-1. TRBV21-1 is noted as a pseudogene. This CDR3 is built from 15 residues. The CDR3 DNA sequence: TGTGCCAGCAGCCGTCGAACGGGGGTCCTATCTGAAGCTTTCTTT. As protein: CASSRRTGVLSEAFF.

The chain joins TRBV9 to TRBJ2-1; 11 bases line up with TRBD2. Germline CDR1 is SGDLS and CDR2 is YYNGEE. J was trimmed by 1 base and V by 6 bases; bases with no gene match: 3. There are 15 residues in the CDR3. As DNA, the CDR3 is TGTGCCAGCAACCTAGCGGGAGGTTCCTACAATGAGCAGTTCTTC. Protein product: CASNLAGGSYNEQFF.

This sequence joins TRBV6-6 and TRBJ1-1; D perhaps matches TRBD1 (6 bases). The CDR3 sequence is 15 residues long. Germline loops: CDR1 MNHNY, CDR2 SVGAGI (reference sequence). V was shortened by 6 bases and J by 3 bases, with 17 bases between the two germline ends. In DNA, the CDR3 is TGTGCCAGCAGCCCTAGGGGGGGGCGCGACACTGAAGCTTTCTTT. Its translation: CASSPRGGRDTEAFF.

The V gene is TRBV4-3, the J gene TRBJ2-7; 9 bases are shared with TRBD1. The V and J ends lost 0 bases and 3 bases, in that order; junction bases with no gene match: 9. CDR1 and CDR2 from the germline V gene are LGHNA and YSLEER. The CDR3 length is 17 residues. This chain's CDR3 is CASSQDSAQGAGYEQYF. The CDR3 region has the DNA TGCGCCAGCAGCCAAGATAGCGCACAGGGGGCAGGCTACGAGCAGTACTTC.

The chain uses TRBV7-2 and TRBJ2-3; the match to TRBD1 covers 7 bases. The CDR3 contains 14 residues. V lost 6 bases, J lost 2 bases, and 5 bases stayed unmatched. In germline, CDR1 is SGHTA, CDR2 FQGNSA. CDR3 region: CASRRQGFTDTQYF. CDR3 nucleotides: TGTGCCAGCAGAAGACAGGGCTTCACAGATACGCAGTATTTT.

The J gene is TRBJ1-2, the V gene TRBV11-2, with D possibly being TRBD1 (5 bases). From germline, CDR1 is SGHAT and CDR2 FQNNGV. CDR3 length equals 15 residues. The V and J ends lost 2 bases and 4 bases respectively, with 14 bases between them. In DNA form, the CDR3 reads TGTGCCAGCAGCTTAATGGGGGGAGTAGGCTATGGCTACACCTTC. As protein: CASSLMGGVGYGYTF.

This clone appeared once. The chain links TRBV30 to TRBJ2-2; 13 bases map to TRBD2. Germline V gives CDR1 GTSNPN, CDR2 SVGIG (reference sequence). This CDR3 region has 16 residues. The trim removed 0 bases at V and 5 bases at J, leaving 3 bases unmatched. CDR3 region: CAWSVKGLAGTGELFF. The CDR3 nucleotides read TGTGCCTGGAGTGTAAAGGGACTAGCGGGAACCGGGGAGCTGTTTTTT.

This clone has a single count. The chain combines TRBV7-2 with TRBJ2-7, with D perhaps matching TRBD1 (6 bases). CDR3 length equals 13 residues. In germline, CDR1 is SGHTA, CDR2 FQGNSA. Trimming removed 5 bases at V and 8 bases at J, with 16 bases between. This chain's CDR3 is CASSNGQIQQQYF. CDR3 bases: TGTGCCAGCAGCAACGGACAGATTCAGCAGCAGTACTTC. Combining the CDR3 with reference TRBV7-2 and TRBJ2-7 gives the whole variable domain GAGVSQSPSNKVTEKGKDVELRCDPISGHTALYWYRQSLGQGLEFLIYFQGNSAPDKSGLPSDRFSAERTGGSVSTLTIQRTQQEDSAVYLCASSNGQIQQQYFGPGTRLTVT.

The chain employs TRBV7-9 and TRBJ1-4; D unclear. Germline V CDR1 and CDR2: SEHNR, FQNEAQ (reference sequence). Trimming cost V 8 bases and J 1 base, with 8 bases left between them. The CDR3 is 13 amino acids. CDR3: CASARVTNEKLFF. In DNA, the CDR3 is TGTGCCAGCGCCCGCGTAACTAATGAAAAACTGTTTTTT.

This clone was detected once. The chain recombines TRBV28 with TRBJ1-4; a weak D match, TRBD1 (5 bases). There are 14 residues in the CDR3. V lost 3 bases and J lost 2, with 7 bases in between. Germline CDR1 is MDHEN and CDR2 is SYDVKM. CDR3 protein: CASSLGLTNEKLFF. The CDR3, as DNA: TGTGCCAGCAGTTTGGGGCTTACTAATGAAAAACTGTTTTTT.

CDR3 nucleotides: TGCGCCAGCAGCTCGGACAGGGGGAGTGGCTACACCTTC. Translated, it gives CASSSDRGSGYTF. The J gene is TRBJ1-2, the V gene TRBV5-1; 10 bases map to TRBD1. Germline-derived CDR1 and CDR2 are SGHRS and YFSETQ. This CDR3 spans 13 amino acids. The trim removed 3 bases at V and 7 bases at J, leaving 3 bases unmatched.

In its sample, this clone was seen once. This rearrangement joins TRBV7-6 to TRBJ2-1; D gene uncertain. Trimming pared 0 bases from V and 6 bases from J, leaving 12 bases between. The germline CDR1 and CDR2 sequences are SGHVS and FNYEAQ. This CDR3 region has 15 residues. The CDR3 loop reads CASSLAPLSFNEQFF. Here the CDR3 DNA reads TGTGCCAGCAGCTTAGCGCCCCTATCGTTCAATGAGCAGTTCTTC.

In this sample, this clone turned up once. This sequence joins TRBV9 and TRBJ1-2; 10 positions match TRBD1. Germline-derived CDR1 and CDR2 are SGDLS and YYNGEE. Germline trimming cut 4 bases from V and 7 bases from J; bases unmatched to any gene: 13. This CDR3 is 16 amino acids long. The chain's CDR3 is CASSPEDRGSSVGYTF. In nucleotides, the CDR3 is TGTGCCAGCAGCCCTGAGGACAGGGGGAGTTCGGTTGGCTACACCTTC.

The chain combines TRBV6-1 with TRBJ1-1; D perhaps matches TRBD1 (5 bases). The CDR3 is made up of 16 amino acids. Per the germline V gene, CDR1 is MNHNS and CDR2 is SASEGT. Trimming pared 3 bases from V and 4 bases from J, leaving 18 bases between. In DNA form, the CDR3 reads TGTGCCAGCAGTGAGGGGCAGGGAGGAAGGTTCACTGAAGCTTTCTTT. This gives the protein CASSEGQGGRFTEAFF.

This chain links TRBV28 with TRBJ1-1; TRBD1 agrees at 8 bases. The CDR3 spans 15 residues. Germline assignment: CDR1 MDHEN and CDR2 SYDVKM. The trim removed 5 bases at V and 1 base at J, leaving 6 bases unmatched. Here the CDR3 reads CASSPWGQANTEAFF. In DNA, the CDR3 is TGTGCCAGCAGTCCCTGGGGACAGGCGAACACTGAAGCTTTCTTT.

The chain is built from TRBV19 and TRBJ2-7, with 10 positions matching TRBD2. Trimming cost V 7 bases and J 4 bases; bases outside gene matches: 10. CDR3 length equals 15 residues. Germline V lookup: CDR1 LNHDA, CDR2 SQIVND (reference sequence). As DNA, the CDR3 is TGTGCCAGTAAACCAGCGGGAGGGCCGATGTACGAGCAGTACTTC. It encodes CASKPAGGPMYEQYF.